Listed below are T cell receptor beta chains from one sample, sequenced in a study of cytomegalovirus exposure and HLA in healthy donors. Assay: immunoSEQ multiplex PCR; the TCRdb copy retains only in-frame clones and omits some. The top ten hold 3.5% of the sample, which has some 150,000 clones, 70% to 80% seen once. Sequencing was done on a sample of PBMCs. The receptor set was obtained from a human donor in good health. The CDR3 runs from the conserved cysteine through the conserved F or W. The D gene is left open where the match is weak. Size tells how often a clone was seen (once, few, many) or the class of an expanded clone, and some rows leave it out.

DNA	CDR3	size	D	V	J
TGTGCCAGCAGCCGGCAGGGGAACTCTGGGGCCAACGTCCTGACTTTC	CASSRQGNSGANVLTF	.	.	TRBV28	TRBJ2-6
TGTGCCATCAGTGAGTCGAGGCAGAACTATGGCTACACCTTC	CAISESRQNYGYTF	few	.	TRBV10-3	TRBJ1-2
TGTGCCAGCAGCTTACGGACAGCAACTAAAGAGACCCAGTACTTC	CASSLRTATKETQYF	few	.	TRBV7-3	TRBJ2-5
TGTGCCAGCAGGGCGGGACGGGACTATGGCTACACCTTC	CASRAGRDYGYTF	.	.	TRBV6-5	TRBJ1-2
TGTGCCACCCGGGAGGCACCTTCTGGGGCCAACGTCCTGACTTTC	CATREAPSGANVLTF	.	TRBD2	TRBV19	TRBJ2-6
TGTGCCAGCAGCCCGCGGGATGCCATGCAGCCCCAGCATTTT	CASSPRDAMQPQHF	once	.	TRBV7-8	TRBJ1-5
TGTGCCACCAGCAGAGATCGGGGAACACTGTTTTTT	CATSRDRGTLFF	.	.	TRBV15	TRBJ1-4
TGTGCCACCAGCCCGGGACTAGCGATGTACAATGAGCAGTTCTTC	CATSPGLAMYNEQFF	.	TRBD2	TRBV15	TRBJ2-1
TGTGCCAGCACCAACAGGGGGGGAAACACCATATATTTT	CASTNRGGNTIYF	.	TRBD1	TRBV7-9	TRBJ1-3
TGTGCCAGCTCCCCTAGGACAGGGGGCAGCGAGACCCAGTACTTC	CASSPRTGGSETQYF	.	TRBD1	TRBV18	TRBJ2-5
TGTGCCAGCAGCCCCGGGACAGGGGGTTACGAGCAGTACTTC	CASSPGTGGYEQYF	.	TRBD1	TRBV4-2	TRBJ2-7
TGTGCCAGCGGCCGCAGAGGGGGGGCTCACTATGGCTACACCTTC	CASGRRGGAHYGYTF	once	.	TRBV27	TRBJ1-2
TGTGCCAGCAGTTATGGAGGACAGGACACTGAAGCTTTCTTT	CASSYGGQDTEAFF	.	TRBD1	TRBV6-6	TRBJ1-1
TGTGCCAGCAGCTTAGACGGGGGGGCGGCAGATACGCAGTATTTT	CASSLDGGAADTQYF	.	TRBD2	TRBV7-9	TRBJ2-3
TGTGCCAGCAGCAAAGGACAGGGGAATGAAAAACTGTTTTTT	CASSKGQGNEKLFF	once	.	TRBV21-1	TRBJ1-4
TGTGCCAGCAGAGCAGGGATTAATTATGGCTACACCTTC	CASRAGINYGYTF	.	.	TRBV6-5	TRBJ1-2
TGTGCCAGCAGTGCGGGTGTACAGCCCCAGCATTTT	CASSAGVQPQHF	.	.	TRBV6-4	TRBJ1-5
TGCGCCAGCAGCCAAGAAAGGCCCCCGGGACTAGCGGGACCTCCAGCTTGGAATGAGCAGTTCTTC	CASSQERPPGLAGPPAWNEQFF	.	TRBD2	TRBV4-1	TRBJ2-1
TGTGCCAGCAGGGACCCCGGGACTTTAGCGGATCACGAGCAGTACTTC	CASRDPGTLADHEQYF	.	.	TRBV6-6	TRBJ2-7
TGTGCCAGCAGCGAGACAGCGAACAACTATGGCTACACCTTC	CASSETANNYGYTF	.	.	TRBV7-8	TRBJ1-2
TGTGCCAGCAGAAGGACTGTTTTCTATGGCTACACCTTC	CASRRTVFYGYTF	.	.	TRBV5-8	TRBJ1-2
TGTGCCAGCAGTTCACCCGGGACAGGGGTCCACGAGCAGTACTTC	CASSSPGTGVHEQYF	.	TRBD1	TRBV13	TRBJ2-7
TGTGCCAGCAGCACCCGGGACAGGGTCTTCCAAGAGACCCAGTACTTC	CASSTRDRVFQETQYF	.	TRBD1	TRBV5-7	TRBJ2-5
TGTGCCAGCAGTGAAAGCTATTACGAGCAGTACTTC	CASSESYYEQYF	once	.	TRBV6-1	TRBJ2-7
TGTGCCACCAGCAGAGACGTAGTGAGGGTCGGAGGCACTGAAGCTTTCTTT	CATSRDVVRVGGTEAFF	.	.	TRBV15	TRBJ1-1
TGTGCCAGCAGCTTGGAACTAGCGGGATACAATGAGCAGTTCTTC	CASSLELAGYNEQFF	.	TRBD2	TRBV5-8	TRBJ2-1
TGTGCCAGCAGCCAAGATAGCCTAGCGGGGGGCGGGGACGGGGAGCTGTTTTTT	CASSQDSLAGGGDGELFF	.	TRBD2	TRBV4-2	TRBJ2-2
TGTGCCAGCAGTACACTAGCGGGACGAGCCAAAAACATTCAGTACTTC	CASSTLAGRAKNIQYF	.	TRBD2	TRBV6-6	TRBJ2-4
TGTTCCAGCAGCCCCCCGCAGGGCCTTAACTATGGCTACACCTTC	CSSSPPQGLNYGYTF	.	.	TRBV7-9	TRBJ1-2
TGTGCCAGTAGTATGACAGGCATACCCCAGGACGAGCAGTACTTC	CASSMTGIPQDEQYF	.	.	TRBV19	TRBJ2-7
TGTGCCAGCAGCCTCCTCCGGACAGGGGGAGGTGGCTACACCTTC	CASSLLRTGGGGYTF	.	TRBD1	TRBV7-2	TRBJ1-2
TGTGCCAGCAGCTTACTAGCGGGAACCGCAGATACGCAGTATTTT	CASSLLAGTADTQYF	.	TRBD2	TRBV5-4	TRBJ2-3
TGTGCCAGCAGCCGCCCGGGCAGGGGAGAGCGGGAGCAGTACTTC	CASSRPGRGEREQYF	.	TRBD2	TRBV14	TRBJ2-5
TGTGCCAGGGTGGGACTAGCGGGAGTTAAAGAGCAGTTCTTC	CARVGLAGVKEQFF	.	TRBD2	TRBV28	TRBJ2-1
TGTGCCAGCAGCTTGCACACCCATGGGACAGGGACCAACATTCAGTACTTC	CASSLHTHGTGTNIQYF	.	TRBD1	TRBV7-6	TRBJ2-4
TGTGCCTGCCAACAGGGTCCTGAAGCTTTCTTT	CACQQGPEAFF	.	.	TRBV2	TRBJ1-1
TGTGCCTGGAAAGCAGGGATGTCTGGCTACACCTTC	CAWKAGMSGYTF	once	.	TRBV30	TRBJ1-2
TGTGCCAGCGACCGTAGCGGGAACACCGGGGAGCTGTTTTTT	CASDRSGNTGELFF	.	.	TRBV5-6	TRBJ2-2
TGCGCCAGCAGCTTAACTACCCCGAGCTCGGGGGATACGCAGTATTTT	CASSLTTPSSGDTQYF	.	.	TRBV5-1	TRBJ2-3
TGTGCCAGCAGCTTGGGCCACAGGGCTGGCTACACCTTC	CASSLGHRAGYTF	few	.	TRBV5-6	TRBJ1-2
TGCAGCTTCCGCGCCAGGGGGCAATTCAGGAACACTGAAGCTTTCTTT	CSFRARGQFRNTEAFF	.	TRBD1	TRBV29-1	TRBJ1-1
TGTGCCACCAGCAGAGGAAGACAGGGGAACACTGAAGCTTTCTTT	CATSRGRQGNTEAFF	.	TRBD1	TRBV15	TRBJ1-1
TGTGCCAGCGGACACTTATCGGGCTACGAGCAGTACTTC	CASGHLSGYEQYF	.	.	TRBV28	TRBJ2-7
TGTGCCAGCAGCTCGTGGGACAGGGAGATTGAAGCTTTCTTT	CASSSWDREIEAFF	.	TRBD1	TRBV7-6	TRBJ1-1
TGTGCCAGCAGTTGGACAGGGAGAACCTACGAGCAGTACTTC	CASSWTGRTYEQYF	.	TRBD1	TRBV6-5	TRBJ2-7
TGTGCCAGCAGCTTAGAACTAGCGGGGGGTCCTCTCCGGTACGAGCAGTACTTC	CASSLELAGGPLRYEQYF	.	TRBD2	TRBV11-2	TRBJ2-7
TGTGCCAGCAGCACCCCGGGACAGGGCCCTTCACCCCTCCACTTT	CASSTPGQGPSPLHF	.	TRBD1	TRBV9	TRBJ1-6
TGTGCCAGCAGTTTAGTTCAGGGGGGTGAGCAGTTCTTC	CASSLVQGGEQFF	.	.	TRBV28	TRBJ2-1
TGTGCCAGCAGTGAACGACAGGGGAATTCACCCCTCCACTTT	CASSERQGNSPLHF	.	TRBD1	TRBV2	TRBJ1-6
TGTGCCAGCAGACGGACTGGCTACAATGAGCAGTTCTTC	CASRRTGYNEQFF	.	.	TRBV5-4	TRBJ2-1
TGCGCCAGCAGCCGCGGACTAGCTGAGAGCCCCTACAATGAGCAGTTCTTC	CASSRGLAESPYNEQFF	.	TRBD2	TRBV4-1	TRBJ2-1
TGTGCCAGCACAGGGGAGGGATCATCTGGGGCCAACGTCCTGACTTTC	CASTGEGSSGANVLTF	.	.	TRBV6-6	TRBJ2-6
TGTGCCAGCAGCTTGCAGGCGATCTCTGGAAACACCATATATTTT	CASSLQAISGNTIYF	.	.	TRBV5-6	TRBJ1-3
TGTGCCAGCAGTGGGGGGACAGGACCGGAGCAGTTCTTC	CASSGGTGPEQFF	.	TRBD1	TRBV6-5	TRBJ2-1